This is a list of T cell receptor beta chains from one sample in a study of blood T cell repertoires in COVID-19. Measured with immunoSEQ multiplex PCR; TCRdb has only the in-frame clones, and not every one. The data contain about 210,000 clones, around 83% of them singletons. Sequencing was performed on peripheral blood. These receptors all come from a man aged 50-60 years with active or convalescent COVID-19. Each CDR3 is given with its conserved first and last residue. The D gene is left open where the match is weak. Clone size is stated in some rows and not others, as once, few, many or a class when expanded.

length,J,size,D,V,CDR3,DNA
15,TRBJ2-5,.,TRBD2,TRBV7-2,CASSLERGSSETQYF,TGTGCCAGCAGCTTGGAGCGGGGGTCCTCCGAGACCCAGTACTTC
16,TRBJ1-4,.,.,TRBV28,CASSLGWGGLGEKLFF,TGTGCCAGCAGTCTAGGGTGGGGGGGCTTAGGTGAAAAACTGTTTTTT
12,TRBJ2-7,.,TRBD1,TRBV6-5,CARTQGVYEQYF,TGTGCTCGAACCCAGGGGGTCTACGAGCAGTACTTC
14,TRBJ1-1,.,.,TRBV28,CASSPPGIVTEAFF,TGTGCCAGCAGTCCCCCAGGGATTGTCACTGAAGCTTTCTTT
13,TRBJ2-5,.,.,TRBV9,CASSDGVQETQYF,TGTGCCAGCAGCGACGGGGTCCAAGAGACCCAGTACTTC
13,TRBJ2-2,.,TRBD1,TRBV5-1,CASSWTGSGELFF,TGCGCCAGCAGCTGGACAGGGTCCGGGGAGCTGTTTTTT
15,TRBJ1-5,once,.,TRBV27,CASSLVGQGNQPQHF,TGTGCCAGCAGCCTCGTTGGTCAGGGGAATCAGCCCCAGCATTTT
17,TRBJ2-1,.,TRBD2,TRBV27,CASSPTGLAGGYNEQFF,TGTGCCAGCAGCCCCACGGGACTAGCGGGGGGTTACAATGAGCAGTTCTTC
15,TRBJ1-1,.,.,TRBV28,CASSLSGASNTEAFF,TGTGCCAGCAGTTTGTCAGGGGCCTCGAACACTGAAGCTTTCTTT
12,TRBJ1-5,few,TRBD1,TRBV19,CASSIRQGPQHF,TGTGCCAGTAGTATCCGACAGGGGCCCCAGCATTTT
15,TRBJ1-6,once,.,TRBV30,CAWSHIGAGRSPLHF,TGTGCCTGGAGTCATATCGGTGCAGGTCGCTCACCCCTCCACTTT
14,TRBJ2-7,.,.,TRBV4-2,CASSQRRLLDEQYF,TGTGCCAGCAGTCAAAGGAGGCTACTGGACGAGCAGTACTTC
18,TRBJ1-4,.,TRBD1,TRBV12-5,CASGLKGTAGATNEKLFF,TGTGCTAGTGGTTTGAAAGGGACAGCGGGTGCAACTAATGAAAAACTGTTTTTT
16,TRBJ1-4,.,TRBD1,TRBV29-1,CSVARGQSATNEKLFF,TGCAGCGTTGCAAGGGGGCAGTCCGCAACTAATGAAAAACTGTTTTTT
14,TRBJ1-4,.,TRBD1,TRBV5-6,CASSPRTGEGGLFF,TGTGCCAGCAGCCCACGGACAGGGGAAGGAGGACTGTTTTTT
15,TRBJ2-7,.,TRBD2,TRBV7-2,CASSRGGAGVGEQYF,TGTGCCAGCAGCCGCGGGGGGGCCGGAGTGGGGGAGCAGTACTTC
17,TRBJ1-2,.,TRBD1,TRBV3-1/TRBV3-2,CASSHWDSSTLGSGYTF,TGTGCCAGCAGCCACTGGGACAGCTCAACCTTAGGTAGTGGCTACACCTTC
13,TRBJ1-2,.,.,TRBV7-8,CASSRGGNYGYTF,TGTGCCAGCAGCCGCGGGGGGAACTATGGCTACACCTTC
17,TRBJ1-5,.,.,TRBV15,CATSRDGRGIGNQPQHF,TGTGCCACCAGCAGAGATGGGCGCGGGATTGGCAATCAGCCCCAGCATTTT
13,TRBJ2-3,.,TRBD2,TRBV18,CASSPSGADTQYF,TGTGCCAGCTCTCCGAGCGGGGCCGATACGCAGTATTTT
15,TRBJ1-4,.,.,TRBV21-1,CASSNKTPPNEKLFF,TGTGCCAGCAGCAACAAGACTCCCCCTAATGAAAAACTGTTTTTT
16,TRBJ2-2,once,TRBD1,TRBV19,CASSIVPGGNTGELFF,TGTGCCAGTAGTATAGTCCCAGGGGGCAACACCGGGGAGCTGTTTTTT
15,TRBJ2-2,.,TRBD1,TRBV7-8,CASVTGQGVPGELFF,TGTGCCAGCGTCACCGGACAGGGAGTTCCCGGGGAGCTGTTTTTT
14,TRBJ2-1,.,.,TRBV5-5,CASTSVGSDNEQFF,TGTGCCAGCACCTCGGTGGGTAGCGACAATGAGCAGTTCTTC
16,TRBJ1-2,few,TRBD1,TRBV5-1,CASSLGQGAANYGYTF,TGCGCCAGCAGCTTGGGACAGGGAGCTGCTAACTATGGCTACACCTTC
16,TRBJ1-5,.,TRBD1,TRBV28,CASSPGQGFRNQPQHF,TGTGCCAGCAGCCCGGGACAGGGCTTCCGCAATCAGCCCCAGCATTTT
13,TRBJ1-1,few,TRBD1,TRBV28,CASSLGTGPEAFF,TGTGCCAGCAGTCTGGGGACAGGCCCTGAAGCTTTCTTT
21,TRBJ2-3,.,TRBD2,TRBV3-1/TRBV3-2,CASSSRVFPENSGGAIYTQYF,TGTGCCAGCAGCAGCCGAGTATTCCCCGAAAATAGCGGGGGGGCCATTTATACGCAGTATTTT
17,TRBJ1-1,.,TRBD1,TRBV9,CASSVGPGGLFGLEAFF,TGTGCCAGCAGCGTGGGGCCAGGGGGGTTATTTGGGTTAGAAGCTTTCTTT
15,TRBJ2-1,.,TRBD2,TRBV6-2/TRBV6-3,CASSSYSGGYNEQFF,TGTGCCAGCAGTTCGTATAGCGGGGGCTACAATGAGCAGTTCTTC
18,TRBJ1-6,few,TRBD1,TRBV19,CASSNNRGASSYNSPLHF,TGTGCCAGTAGTAACAACAGGGGGGCCAGCTCCTATAATTCACCCCTCCACTTT
14,TRBJ2-1,.,.,TRBV2,CASRQGLLYNEQFF,TGTGCCAGCAGGCAGGGTTTACTCTACAATGAGCAGTTCTTC
13,TRBJ1-2,once,.,TRBV4-3,CASSQGRSSGYTF,TGCGCCAGCAGCCAAGGCAGGTCTTCTGGCTACACCTTC
15,TRBJ1-5,once,TRBD1,TRBV5-6,CASSLGQGKGKPQHF,TGTGCCAGCAGCTTGGGACAGGGCAAGGGGAAGCCCCAGCATTTT
16,TRBJ1-1,.,.,TRBV4-3,CASSQARTRGYTEAFF,TGCGCCAGCAGCCAAGCCAGGACGCGGGGGTACACTGAAGCTTTCTTT